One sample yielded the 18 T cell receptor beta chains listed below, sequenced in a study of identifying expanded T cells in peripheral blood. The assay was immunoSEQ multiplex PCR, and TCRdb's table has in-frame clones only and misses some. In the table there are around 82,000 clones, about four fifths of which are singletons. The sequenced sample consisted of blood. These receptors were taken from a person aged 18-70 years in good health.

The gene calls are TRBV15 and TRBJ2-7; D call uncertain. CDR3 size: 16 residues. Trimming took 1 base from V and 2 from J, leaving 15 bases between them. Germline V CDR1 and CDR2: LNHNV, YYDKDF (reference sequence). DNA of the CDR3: TGTGCCACCAGCAGAGTCGGAGCCCTCCCCCCCTACGAGCAGTACTTC. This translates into CATSRVGALPPYEQYF.

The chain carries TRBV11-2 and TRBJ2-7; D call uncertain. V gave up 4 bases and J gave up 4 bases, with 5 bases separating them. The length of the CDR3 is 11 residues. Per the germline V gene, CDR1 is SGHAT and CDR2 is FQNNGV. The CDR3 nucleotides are TGTGCCAGCAGCTATAGATACGAGCAGTACTTC. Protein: CASSYRYEQYF.

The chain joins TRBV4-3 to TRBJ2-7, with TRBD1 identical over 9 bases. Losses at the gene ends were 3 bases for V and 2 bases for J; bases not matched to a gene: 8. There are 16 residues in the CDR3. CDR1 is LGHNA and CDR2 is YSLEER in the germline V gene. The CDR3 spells CASSQEGQGMAYEQYF. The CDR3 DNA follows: TGCGCCAGCAGCCAGGAGGGACAGGGAATGGCCTACGAGCAGTACTTC.

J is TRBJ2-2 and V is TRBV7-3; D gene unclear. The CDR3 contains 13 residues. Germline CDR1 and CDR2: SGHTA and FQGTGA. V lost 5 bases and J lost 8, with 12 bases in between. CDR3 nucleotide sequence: TGTGCCAGCAGCCAATCCTCCGCGGGGGAGCTGTTTTTT. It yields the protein CASSQSSAGELFF.

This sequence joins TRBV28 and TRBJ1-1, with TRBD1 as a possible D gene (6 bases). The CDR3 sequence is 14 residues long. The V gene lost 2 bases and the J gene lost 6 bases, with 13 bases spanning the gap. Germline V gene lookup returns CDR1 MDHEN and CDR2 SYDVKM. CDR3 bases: TGTGCCAGCAGTTTACAGGGGCGGGGGTCTGAAGCTTTCTTT. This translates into CASSLQGRGSEAFF.

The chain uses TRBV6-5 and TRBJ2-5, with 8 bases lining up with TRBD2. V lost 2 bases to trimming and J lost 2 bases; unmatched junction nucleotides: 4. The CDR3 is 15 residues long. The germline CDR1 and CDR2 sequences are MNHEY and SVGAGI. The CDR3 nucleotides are TGTGCCAGCAGTTACCAGAGCGGGAGTCAAGAGACCCAGTACTTC. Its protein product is CASSYQSGSQETQYF.

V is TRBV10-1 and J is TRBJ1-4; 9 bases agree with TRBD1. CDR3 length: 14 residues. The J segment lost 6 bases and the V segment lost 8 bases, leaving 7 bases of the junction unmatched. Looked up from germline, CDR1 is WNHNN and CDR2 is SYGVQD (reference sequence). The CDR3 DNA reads TGCGCCAGCGGACCCCGGACAGGGGATGAAAAACTGTTTTTT. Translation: CASGPRTGDEKLFF.

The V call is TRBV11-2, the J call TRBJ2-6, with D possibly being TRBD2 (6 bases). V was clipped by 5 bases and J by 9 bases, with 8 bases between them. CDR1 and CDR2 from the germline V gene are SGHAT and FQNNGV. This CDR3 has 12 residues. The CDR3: CASSPGLNVLTF. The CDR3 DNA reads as TGTGCCAGCAGCCCGGGACTCAACGTCCTGACTTTC.

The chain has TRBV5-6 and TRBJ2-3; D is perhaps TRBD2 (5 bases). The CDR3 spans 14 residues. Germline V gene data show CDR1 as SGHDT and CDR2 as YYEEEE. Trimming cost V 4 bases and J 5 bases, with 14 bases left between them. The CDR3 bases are TGTGCCAGCAGCCGCCGGGATAACCAAGATACGCAGTATTTT. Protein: CASSRRDNQDTQYF.

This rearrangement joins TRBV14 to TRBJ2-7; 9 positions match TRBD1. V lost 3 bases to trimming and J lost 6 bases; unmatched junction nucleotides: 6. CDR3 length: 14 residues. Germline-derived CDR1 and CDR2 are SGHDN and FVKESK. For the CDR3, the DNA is TGTGCCAGCAGCCATCAGGACAGGGGTTCCGAGCAGTACTTC. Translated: CASSHQDRGSEQYF.

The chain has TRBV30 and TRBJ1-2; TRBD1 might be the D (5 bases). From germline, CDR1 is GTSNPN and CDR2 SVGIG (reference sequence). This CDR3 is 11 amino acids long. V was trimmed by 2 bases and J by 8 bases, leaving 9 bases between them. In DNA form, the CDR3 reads TGTGCCTGGAGTCAGGGAGGAGGCTACACCTTC. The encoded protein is CAWSQGGGYTF.

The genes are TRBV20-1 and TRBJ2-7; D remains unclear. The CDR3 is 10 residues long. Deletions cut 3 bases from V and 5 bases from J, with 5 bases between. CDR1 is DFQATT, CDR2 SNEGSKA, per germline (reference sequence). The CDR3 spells CSASSNEQYF. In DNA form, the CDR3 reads TGCAGTGCTAGTTCGAACGAGCAGTACTTC.

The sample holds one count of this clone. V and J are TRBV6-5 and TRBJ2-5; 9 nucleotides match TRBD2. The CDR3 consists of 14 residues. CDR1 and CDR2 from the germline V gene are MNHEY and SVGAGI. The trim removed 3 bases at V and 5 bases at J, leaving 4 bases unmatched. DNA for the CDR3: TGTGCCAGCAGTTATAGCGGGAGATATGAGACCCAGTACTTC. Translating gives CASSYSGRYETQYF.

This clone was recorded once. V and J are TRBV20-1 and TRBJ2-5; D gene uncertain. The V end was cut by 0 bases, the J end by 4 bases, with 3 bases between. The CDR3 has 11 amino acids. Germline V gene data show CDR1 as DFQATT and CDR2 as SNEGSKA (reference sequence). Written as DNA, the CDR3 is TGCAGTGCTAGAGATTCAGAGACCCAGTACTTC. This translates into CSARDSETQYF.

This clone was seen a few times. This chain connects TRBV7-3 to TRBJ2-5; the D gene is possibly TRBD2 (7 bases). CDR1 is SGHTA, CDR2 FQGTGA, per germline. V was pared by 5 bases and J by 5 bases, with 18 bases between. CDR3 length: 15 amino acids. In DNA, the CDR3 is TGTGCCAGCAGCGTAGTACAGGGAGGGAGCGAGACCCAGTACTTC. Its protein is CASSVVQGGSETQYF.

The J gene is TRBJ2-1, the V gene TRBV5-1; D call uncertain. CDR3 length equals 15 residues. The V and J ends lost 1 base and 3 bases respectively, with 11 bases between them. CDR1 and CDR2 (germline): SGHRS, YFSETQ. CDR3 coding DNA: TGCGCCAGCAGCTTGCGCACTTACAACTACAATGAGCAGTTCTTC. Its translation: CASSLRTYNYNEQFF. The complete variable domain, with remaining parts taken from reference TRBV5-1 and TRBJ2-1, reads KAGVTQTPRYLIKTRGQQVTLSCSPISGHRSVSWYQQTPGQGLQFLFEYFSETQRNKGNFPGRFSGRQFSNSRSEMNVSTLELGDSALYLCASSLRTYNYNEQFFGPGTRLTVL.

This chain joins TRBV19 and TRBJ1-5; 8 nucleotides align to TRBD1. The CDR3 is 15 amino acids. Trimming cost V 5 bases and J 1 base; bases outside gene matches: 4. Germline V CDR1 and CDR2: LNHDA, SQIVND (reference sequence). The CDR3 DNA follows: TGTGCCAGTAGTGCTCAGGGGGCAAGCAATCAGCCCCAGCATTTT. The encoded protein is CASSAQGASNQPQHF. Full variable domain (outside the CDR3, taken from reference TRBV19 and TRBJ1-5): DGGITQSPKYLFRKEGQNVTLSCEQNLNHDAMYWYRQDPGQGLRLIYYSQIVNDFQKGDIAEGYSVSREKKESFPLTVTSAQKNPTAFYLCASSAQGASNQPQHFGDGTRLSIL.

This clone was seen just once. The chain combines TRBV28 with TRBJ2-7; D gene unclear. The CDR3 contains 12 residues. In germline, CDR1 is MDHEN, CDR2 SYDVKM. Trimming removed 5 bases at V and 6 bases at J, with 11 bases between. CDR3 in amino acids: CASSLQAFEQYF. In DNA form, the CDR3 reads TGTGCCAGCAGTCTTCAAGCTTTCGAGCAGTACTTC. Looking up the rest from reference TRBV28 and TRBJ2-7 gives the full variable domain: DVKVTQSSRYLVKRTGEKVFLECVQDMDHENMFWYRQDPGLGLRLIYFSYDVKMKEKGDIPEGYSVSREKKERFSLILESASTNQTSMYLCASSLQAFEQYFGPGTRLTVT.